This T cell receptor beta chain was recorded in a study of blood T cell repertoires in COVID-19. Looking at the study overall: Collection of acute and convalescent COVID-19 samples took place in the United States, Italy and Spain. The cDNA or gDNA used as material had been derived from T cells, B-cell-depleted T cells, or PBMCs.

The CDR3 extends over 16 amino acids. Trimming at V came to 4 bases and at J to 1 base, leaving 8 bases not matched to a gene. Germline CDR1 and CDR2: SGHRS and YFSETQ. In the source study's methods: Amplification of reference gene primers was used by the study to estimate nucleated cell counts. Clones were read by immunoSEQ multiplex PCR, and TCRdb kept only the in-frame ones, dropping some. D and trimming were read from the DNA, whereas the V and J calls and clone size are those reported in that table. The table records more than 150,000 clones, just under 90% of them present only once. The J gene is TRBJ2-1, the V gene TRBV5-1, with 7 bases fitting TRBD2. Sequencing was carried out using peripheral blood. The origin of this receptor is a young woman who had recovered from COVID-19. In nucleotides, the CDR3 is TGCGCCAGCAGCCAATTCGGACTAGTATCCTACAATGAGCAGTTCTTC. Protein product: CASSQFGLVSYNEQFF.